Listed below are T cell receptor beta chains from one sample, sequenced in a study of cytomegalovirus exposure and HLA in healthy donors. Generated by immunoSEQ multiplex PCR, the TCRdb table keeps only in-frame clones and is missing some. The table records some 130,000 clones, around 77% of them present only once. The specimen sequenced was PBMCs. These receptors were collected from a man aged 25-40 years in good health. Each CDR3 is given with its conserved first and last residue. D genes are given only for firm matches. The size field is filled for only some rows; it gives once, few, many or a size class.

j_call d_call v_call clone_size cdr3_aa cdr3_nt
TRBJ2-5 TRBD1 TRBV7-9 - CSSSLALGDSKRGYF TGTTCCAGCAGCTTAGCGCTGGGGGACAGCAAGAGAGGGTACTTC
TRBJ2-5 - TRBV5-1 - CASSLAAGVETQYF TGCGCCAGCAGCTTGGCCGCAGGGGTCGAGACCCAGTACTTC
TRBJ2-2 TRBD2 TRBV6-1 - CASSPVAGELGELFF TGTGCCAGCAGCCCCGTAGCGGGAGAACTCGGGGAGCTGTTTTTT
TRBJ2-1 - TRBV7-9 - CASSFGGGSGGSEQFF TGTGCCAGCAGCTTTGGTGGGGGCTCAGGTGGTAGTGAGCAGTTCTTC
TRBJ2-3 TRBD1 TRBV4-1 - CASSHPSADRENTQYF TGCGCCAGCAGCCACCCCTCCGCGGACAGGGAAAATACGCAGTATTTT
TRBJ1-5 TRBD1 TRBV15 - CATSREGQVNQPQHF TGTGCCACCAGCAGAGAAGGACAGGTTAATCAGCCCCAGCATTTT
TRBJ2-7 TRBD1 TRBV10-3 - CAISAGQGHFYEQYF TGTGCCATCAGCGCGGGACAGGGCCACTTCTACGAGCAGTACTTC
TRBJ2-3 TRBD1 TRBV25-1 - CASSAPGQGNSTDTQYF TGTGCCAGCAGTGCCCCCGGACAGGGCAATAGCACAGATACGCAGTATTTT
TRBJ2-3 - TRBV18 - CASSPSVGGTDTQYF TGTGCCAGCTCACCTTCGGTGGGAGGCACAGATACGCAGTATTTT
TRBJ1-1 - TRBV5-1 - CASSLWTGTEAFF TGCGCCAGCAGCTTGTGGACGGGGACTGAAGCTTTCTTT
TRBJ2-1 TRBD2 TRBV6-5 - CASRLAGGPGNEQFF TGTGCCAGCAGACTAGCGGGAGGGCCGGGGAATGAGCAGTTCTTC
TRBJ2-1 - TRBV15 - CATSRDGARGLF TGTGCCACCAGCAGAGATGGCGCTCGCGGGCTCTTC
TRBJ2-4 - TRBV19 - CASSISGIKAKNIQYF TGTGCCAGTAGTATCTCCGGGATCAAAGCCAAAAACATTCAGTACTTC
TRBJ2-1 TRBD2 TRBV5-1 once CASSSSGTTNEQFF TGCGCCAGCAGCTCATCCGGGACTACCAATGAGCAGTTCTTC
TRBJ2-1 - TRBV30 - CAWSRTEISYNEQFF TGTGCCTGGAGTAGGACAGAGATCAGTTACAATGAGCAGTTCTTC
TRBJ2-7 - TRBV28 - CASSLRTASGEEQYF TGTGCCAGCAGTTTAAGGACTGCTTCGGGGGAAGAGCAGTACTTC